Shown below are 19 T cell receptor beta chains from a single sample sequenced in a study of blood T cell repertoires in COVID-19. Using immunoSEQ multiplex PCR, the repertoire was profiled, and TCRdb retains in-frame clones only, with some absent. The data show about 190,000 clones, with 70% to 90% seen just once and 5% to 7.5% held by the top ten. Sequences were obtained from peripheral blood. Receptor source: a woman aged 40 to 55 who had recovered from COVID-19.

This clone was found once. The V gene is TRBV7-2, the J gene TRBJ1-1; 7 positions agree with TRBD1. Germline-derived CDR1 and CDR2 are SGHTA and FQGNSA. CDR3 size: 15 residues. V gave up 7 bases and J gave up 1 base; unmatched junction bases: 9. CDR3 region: CASTGQANPNTEAFF. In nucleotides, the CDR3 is TGTGCCAGCACCGGACAGGCCAACCCGAACACTGAAGCTTTCTTT.

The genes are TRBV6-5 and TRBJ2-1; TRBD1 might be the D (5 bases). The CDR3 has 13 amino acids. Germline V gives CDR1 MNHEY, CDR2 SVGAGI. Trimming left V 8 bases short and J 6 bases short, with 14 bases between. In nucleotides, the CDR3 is TGTGCCAGCGGGGCGGTTCTGGTCAATGAGCAGTTCTTC. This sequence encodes CASGAVLVNEQFF.

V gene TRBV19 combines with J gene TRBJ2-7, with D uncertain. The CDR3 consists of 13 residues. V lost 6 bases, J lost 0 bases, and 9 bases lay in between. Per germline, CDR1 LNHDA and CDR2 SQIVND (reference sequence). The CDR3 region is CASSSRNSYEQYF. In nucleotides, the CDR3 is TGTGCCAGTAGCTCCAGGAACTCCTACGAGCAGTACTTC.

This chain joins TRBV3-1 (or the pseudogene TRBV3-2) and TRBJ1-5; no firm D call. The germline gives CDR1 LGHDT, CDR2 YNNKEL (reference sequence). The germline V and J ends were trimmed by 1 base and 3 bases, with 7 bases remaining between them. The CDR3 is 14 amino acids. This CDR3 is CASSQGPYNQPQHF. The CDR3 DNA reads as TGTGCCAGCAGCCAAGGTCCGTACAATCAGCCCCAGCATTTT.

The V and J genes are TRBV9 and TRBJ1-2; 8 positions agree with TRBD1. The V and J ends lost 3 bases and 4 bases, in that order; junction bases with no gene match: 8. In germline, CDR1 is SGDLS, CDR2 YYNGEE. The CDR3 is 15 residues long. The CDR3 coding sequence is TGTGCCAGCAGCGCTACAGGGGGATGGAGCTATGGCTACACCTTC. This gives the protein CASSATGGWSYGYTF.

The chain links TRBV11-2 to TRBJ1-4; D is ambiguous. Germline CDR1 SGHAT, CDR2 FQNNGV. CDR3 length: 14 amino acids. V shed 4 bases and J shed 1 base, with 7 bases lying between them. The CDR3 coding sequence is TGTGCCAGCAGCTACTCTATAACTAATGAAAAACTGTTTTTT. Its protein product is CASSYSITNEKLFF.

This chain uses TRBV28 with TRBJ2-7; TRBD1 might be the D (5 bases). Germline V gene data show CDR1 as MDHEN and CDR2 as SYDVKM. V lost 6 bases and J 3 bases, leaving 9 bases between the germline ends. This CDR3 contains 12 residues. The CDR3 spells CASRKTDYEQYF. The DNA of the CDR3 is TGTGCCAGCAGGAAGACAGACTACGAGCAGTACTTC.

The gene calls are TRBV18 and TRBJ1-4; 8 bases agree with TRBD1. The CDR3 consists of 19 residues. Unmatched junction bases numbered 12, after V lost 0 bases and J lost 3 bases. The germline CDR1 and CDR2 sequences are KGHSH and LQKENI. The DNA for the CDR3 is TGTGCCAGCTCACCACCCCTCCGGGACAGGCGGGAGCCTAATGAAAAACTGTTTTTT. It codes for CASSPPLRDRREPNEKLFF.

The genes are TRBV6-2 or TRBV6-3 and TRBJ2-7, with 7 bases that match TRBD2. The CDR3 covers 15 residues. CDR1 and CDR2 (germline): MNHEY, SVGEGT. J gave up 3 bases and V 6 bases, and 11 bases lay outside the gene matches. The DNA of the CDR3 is TGTGCCAGCAGCCGTGGGCTAGCGGACCTCTACGAGCAGTACTTC. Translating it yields CASSRGLADLYEQYF.

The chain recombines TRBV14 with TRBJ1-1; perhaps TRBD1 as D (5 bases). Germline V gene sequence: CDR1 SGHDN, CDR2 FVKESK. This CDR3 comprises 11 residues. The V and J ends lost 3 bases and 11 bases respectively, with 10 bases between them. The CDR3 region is CASSHGDWAFF. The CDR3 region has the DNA TGTGCCAGCAGCCATGGGGACTGGGCTTTCTTT.

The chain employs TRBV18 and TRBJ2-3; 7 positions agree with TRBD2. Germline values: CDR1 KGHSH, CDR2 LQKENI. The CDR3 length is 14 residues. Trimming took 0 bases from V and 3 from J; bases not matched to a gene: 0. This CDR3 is CASSPPGLTDTQYF. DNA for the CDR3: TGTGCCAGCTCACCACCGGGACTAACAGATACGCAGTATTTT.

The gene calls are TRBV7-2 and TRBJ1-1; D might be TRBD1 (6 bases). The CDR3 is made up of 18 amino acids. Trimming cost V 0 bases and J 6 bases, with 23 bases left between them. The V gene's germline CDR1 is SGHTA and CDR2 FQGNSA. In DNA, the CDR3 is TGTGCCAGCAGCTTAGCGTGGGACACTATACGGGAAGACGCTGAAGCTTTCTTT. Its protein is CASSLAWDTIREDAEAFF.

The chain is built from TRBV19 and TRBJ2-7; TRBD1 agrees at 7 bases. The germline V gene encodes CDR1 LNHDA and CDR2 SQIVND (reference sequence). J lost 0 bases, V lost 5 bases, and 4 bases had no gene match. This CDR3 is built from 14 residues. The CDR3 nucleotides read TGTGCCAGTAGTGATGACAGGGTCTCCTACGAGCAGTACTTC. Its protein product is CASSDDRVSYEQYF.

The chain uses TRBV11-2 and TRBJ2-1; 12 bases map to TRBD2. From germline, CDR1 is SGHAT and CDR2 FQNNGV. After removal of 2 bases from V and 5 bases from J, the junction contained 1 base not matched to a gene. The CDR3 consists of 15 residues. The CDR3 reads CASSLRTSGDNEQFF. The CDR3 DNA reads TGTGCCAGCAGCTTAAGGACTAGCGGGGACAATGAGCAGTTCTTC.

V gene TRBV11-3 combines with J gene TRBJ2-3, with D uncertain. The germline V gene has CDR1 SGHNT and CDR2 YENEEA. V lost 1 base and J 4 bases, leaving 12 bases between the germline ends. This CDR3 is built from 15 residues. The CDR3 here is CASSLVGSPADTQYF. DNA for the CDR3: TGTGCCAGCAGCTTAGTGGGCAGTCCGGCAGATACGCAGTATTTT.

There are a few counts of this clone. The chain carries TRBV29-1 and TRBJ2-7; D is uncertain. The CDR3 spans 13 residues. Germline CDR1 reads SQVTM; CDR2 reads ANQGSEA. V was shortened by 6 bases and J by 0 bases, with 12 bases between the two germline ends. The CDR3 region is CSVAVPSSYEQYF. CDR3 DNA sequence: TGCAGCGTCGCGGTACCGAGCTCCTACGAGCAGTACTTC.

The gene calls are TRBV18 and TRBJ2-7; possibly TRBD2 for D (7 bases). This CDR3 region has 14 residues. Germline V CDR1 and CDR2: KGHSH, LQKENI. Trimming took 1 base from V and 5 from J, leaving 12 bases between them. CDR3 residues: CASSPRGGANEQYF. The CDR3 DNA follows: TGTGCCAGCTCACCACGGGGGGGCGCAAACGAGCAGTACTTC.

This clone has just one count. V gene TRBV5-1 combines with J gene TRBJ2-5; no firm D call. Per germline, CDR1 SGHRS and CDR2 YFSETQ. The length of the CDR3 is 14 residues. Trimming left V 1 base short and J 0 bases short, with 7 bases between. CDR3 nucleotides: TGCGCCAGCAGCTTGTACTCGAACCAAGAGACCCAGTACTTC. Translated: CASSLYSNQETQYF.

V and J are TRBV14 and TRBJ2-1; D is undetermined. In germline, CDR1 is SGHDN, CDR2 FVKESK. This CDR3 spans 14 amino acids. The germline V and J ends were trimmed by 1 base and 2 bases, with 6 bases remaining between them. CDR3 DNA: TGTGCCAGCAGCCAAGCAGCGACCTACAATGAGCAGTTCTTC. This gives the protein CASSQAATYNEQFF.